These 28 T cell receptor beta chains were all obtained from the same sample, sequenced in a study of cytomegalovirus exposure and HLA in healthy donors. PCR employed 60 Vbeta and 13 Jbeta primers. This table comes from immunoSEQ multiplex PCR, and its TCRdb copy is limited to in-frame clones, with some not included. Of approximately 150,000 clones in the sample, 80% to 85% were seen once. The sample comprised PBMCs. These receptors were obtained from a man aged 45 to 65 in good health and CMV-seropositive.

The chain uses TRBV10-3 and TRBJ1-1; TRBD1 matches 10 bases. Germline-derived CDR1 and CDR2 are ENHRY and SYGVKD. Trimming at V came to 6 bases and at J to 4 bases, leaving 5 bases not matched to a gene. The CDR3 has 14 amino acids. CDR3 loop: CAISLRDRGTEAFF. The CDR3 DNA reads as TGTGCCATCAGCCTCCGGGACAGGGGCACTGAAGCTTTCTTT.

This sequence joins TRBV5-1 and TRBJ2-1, with D perhaps TRBD1 (6 bases). The CDR3 contains 13 residues. The V end lost 2 bases, the J end lost 4 bases, and 7 bases lay between the germline ends. CDR1 is SGHRS, CDR2 YFSETQ, per germline. The DNA for the CDR3 is TGCGCCAGCAGCTTAGGGGGTTACAATGAGCAGTTCTTC. Translation gives CASSLGGYNEQFF.

Only a few counts were recorded for this clone. CDR3: CASSLATVAGPSYNEQFF. The CDR3 nucleotides read TGTGCCAGCAGCTTGGCCACGGTTGCGGGTCCCTCCTACAATGAGCAGTTCTTC. The chain couples TRBV5-4 to TRBJ2-1; the D gene is possibly TRBD2 (5 bases). This CDR3 comprises 18 residues. Looked up from germline, CDR1 is SGHNT and CDR2 is YYREEE (reference sequence). Trimming shortened V by 0 bases and J by 0 bases, and 16 bases separated the two germline ends.

The rearrangement uses TRBV9 and TRBJ2-3; no clear D. Trimming removed 0 bases from V and 1 base from J, with 9 bases in between. Germline V gene lookup returns CDR1 SGDLS and CDR2 YYNGEE. CDR3 length: 15 amino acids. The CDR3 region is CASSVGHQGTDTQYF. CDR3 bases: TGTGCCAGCAGCGTAGGGCATCAGGGCACAGATACGCAGTATTTT.

V usage is TRBV10-3 and J usage is TRBJ2-7; weak D call: TRBD2 (6 bases). Trimming left V 8 bases short and J 3 bases short, with 11 bases between. CDR3 length equals 12 residues. The germline V gene encodes CDR1 ENHRY and CDR2 SYGVKD. The CDR3 is CAISPGDYEQYF. The CDR3 DNA is TGTGCCATCTCCCCGGGGGACTACGAGCAGTACTTC.

The V and J genes are TRBV27 and TRBJ2-7, with TRBD2 matching 10 bases. Germline V CDR1 and CDR2: MNHEY, SMNVEV (reference sequence). V shed 2 bases, J shed 2 bases, and the junction held 3 bases outside the gene matches. The CDR3 runs to 15 residues. CDR3 nucleotide sequence: TGTGCCAGCAGTTTACAAGGGACTAGCGCCTACGAGCAGTACTTC. Translating gives CASSLQGTSAYEQYF.

This chain connects TRBV7-2 to TRBJ1-2; TRBD1 aligns across 9 bases. Germline loops: CDR1 SGHTA, CDR2 FQGNSA. This CDR3 has 13 residues. J was trimmed by 4 bases and V by 5 bases; bases with no gene match: 2. DNA of the CDR3: TGTGCCAGCAGCCCGACAGGGGGCTATGGCTACACCTTC. It encodes CASSPTGGYGYTF. Full variable domain (outside the CDR3, taken from reference TRBV7-2 and TRBJ1-2): GAGVSQSPSNKVTEKGKDVELRCDPISGHTALYWYRQSLGQGLEFLIYFQGNSAPDKSGLPSDRFSAERTGGSVSTLTIQRTQQEDSAVYLCASSPTGGYGYTFGSGTRLTVV.

V and J are TRBV12-2 and TRBJ2-7; TRBD2 is taken as the D call from the table, unchecked against the DNA. TRBV12-2 is classified as a pseudogene. This CDR3 has 14 residues. This CDR3 is CASRLGGFSYEQYF. In DNA form, the CDR3 reads TGTGCAAGTCGCTTAGGAGGCTTCTCCTACGAGCAGTACTTC.

The DNA of the CDR3 is TGTGCCAGTAGTATAGCGGGGTTCAGCGACAATGAGCAGTTCTTC. It encodes CASSIAGFSDNEQFF. The chain couples TRBV19 to TRBJ2-1, with D possibly TRBD2 on 5 matching bases. Germline values: CDR1 LNHDA, CDR2 SQIVND (reference sequence). This CDR3 is built from 15 residues. V lost 1 base to trimming and J lost 5 bases, with 12 bases between them.

The chain employs TRBV19 and TRBJ1-2, with TRBD1 identical over 7 bases. This CDR3 contains 13 residues. V lost 4 bases, J lost 7 bases, and 6 bases stayed unmatched. The germline CDR1 and CDR2 sequences are LNHDA and SQIVND (reference sequence). CDR3 residues: CASSKRQGGGYTF. As DNA, the CDR3 is TGTGCCAGTAGTAAACGACAGGGTGGTGGCTACACCTTC.

CDR3 nucleotide sequence: TGTGCCAGCAGCGTTAGCGGGGGGGCCTCTAATGAGCAGTTCTTC. It encodes CASSVSGGASNEQFF. The chain couples TRBV9 to TRBJ2-1; 11 nucleotides agree with TRBD2. The CDR3 runs 15 residues. Germline V gives CDR1 SGDLS, CDR2 YYNGEE. V gave up 2 bases and J gave up 7 bases; unmatched junction bases: 5.

The J gene is TRBJ2-5, the V gene TRBV28; TRBD2 matches 13 bases. The CDR3 has 16 residues. Germline V gene sequence: CDR1 MDHEN, CDR2 SYDVKM. Trimming cost V 7 bases and J 5 bases; bases outside gene matches: 10. The CDR3 sequence: CASTQRGLAGAETQYF. The CDR3 DNA reads as TGTGCCAGCACTCAACGCGGACTAGCGGGAGCTGAGACCCAGTACTTC.

This rearrangement joins TRBV2 to TRBJ2-3; TRBD1 aligns across 7 bases. CDR1 and CDR2 from the germline V gene are SNHLY and FYNNEI. The J segment lost 3 bases and the V segment lost 7 bases, leaving 13 bases of the junction unmatched. The CDR3 is 16 residues long. This CDR3 reads CASMERGTVFTDTQYF. The CDR3 bases are TGTGCCAGCATGGAGAGGGGGACAGTATTTACAGATACGCAGTATTTT.

Details on this clone: The junction differs from germline at one of its ends, possibly a read error. This rearrangement joins TRBV4-1 to TRBJ1-1, with D maybe TRBD1 (5 bases). Germline CDR1 and CDR2: MGHRA and YSYEKL. The CDR3 is 14 residues long. CDR3 loop: CASSDVRANTEAFF. In nucleotides, the CDR3 is TGTGCCAGCAGCGATGTCAGGGCGAACACTGAAGCTTTCTTT.

The genes are TRBV6-5 and TRBJ2-1; 12 bases are shared with TRBD1. Unmatched junction bases numbered 2, after V lost 0 bases and J lost 5 bases. CDR1 and CDR2 (germline): MNHEY, SVGAGI. The CDR3 runs 16 residues. CDR3 sequence: CASSYSGTGGHNEQFF. CDR3 DNA sequence: TGTGCCAGCAGTTACTCAGGGACAGGGGGCCACAATGAGCAGTTCTTC.

CDR3 nucleotide sequence: TGTGCCAGCAGCTTAAGGTTAGCGGGGTCGTCGGGGTACGAGCAGTACTTC. It is translated as CASSLRLAGSSGYEQYF. This rearrangement joins TRBV7-8 to TRBJ2-7, with 8 bases lining up with TRBD2. Looked up from germline, CDR1 is SGHVS and CDR2 is FQNEAQ. There are 17 residues in the CDR3. V was clipped by 2 bases and J by 4 bases; unmatched bases: 13.

V gene TRBV6-5 combines with J gene TRBJ2-5; D uncertain. Looked up from germline, CDR1 is MNHEY and CDR2 is SVGAGI. V dropped 5 bases and J dropped 3 bases, with 10 bases sitting between them. This CDR3 is built from 13 residues. DNA of the CDR3: TGTGCCAGCAGTCCCCCAGGAAAAGAGACCCAGTACTTC. Translating gives CASSPPGKETQYF.

The rearrangement joins TRBV27 to TRBJ2-7; TRBD1 matches 7 bases. Germline V gives CDR1 MNHEY, CDR2 SMNVEV (reference sequence). The J segment lost 7 bases and the V segment lost 8 bases, leaving 14 bases of the junction unmatched. The CDR3 has 14 amino acids. CDR3: CASHLRQGLGEQYF. For the CDR3, the DNA is TGTGCCAGCCACCTAAGACAGGGTCTCGGGGAGCAGTACTTC.

This clone was seen only once. The V call is TRBV29-1, the J call TRBJ2-5; D gene ambiguous. CDR1 and CDR2 (germline): SQVTM, ANQGSEA. The germline V and J ends were trimmed by 3 bases and 4 bases, with 12 bases remaining between them. The CDR3 covers 13 residues. The CDR3: CSVDRTPGETQYF. The CDR3 nucleotides read TGCAGCGTTGATCGCACCCCCGGAGAGACCCAGTACTTC.

This clone showed up just once. The chain recombines TRBV5-4 with TRBJ2-5, with 9 bases fitting TRBD2. V lost 0 bases to trimming and J lost 5 bases; unmatched junction nucleotides: 5. The CDR3 consists of 15 residues. Germline lookup yields CDR1 SGHNT and CDR2 YYREEE (reference sequence). CDR3 amino acids: CASSLARAGGETQYF. DNA for the CDR3: TGTGCCAGCAGCTTGGCACGAGCGGGGGGTGAGACCCAGTACTTC.

The chain joins TRBV7-9 to TRBJ2-1; 9 positions match TRBD2. Germline assignment: CDR1 SEHNR and CDR2 FQNEAQ (reference sequence). Unmatched junction bases numbered 8, after V lost 1 base and J lost 7 bases. The CDR3 has 16 residues. The CDR3 here is CASSLVAGGPGNEQFF. In nucleotides, the CDR3 is TGTGCCAGCAGCTTAGTTGCGGGGGGGCCGGGGAATGAGCAGTTCTTC.

V usage is TRBV28 and J usage is TRBJ2-7; 9 bases align to TRBD1. With 2 bases clipped from V and 5 bases from J, the junction kept 13 bases outside the gene matches. Germline CDR1 is MDHEN and CDR2 is SYDVKM. This CDR3 has 17 residues. CDR3 in amino acids: CASSLPGTGYGIDEQYF. The CDR3, as DNA: TGTGCCAGCAGTTTACCGGGGACAGGGTATGGGATCGACGAGCAGTACTTC.

The rearrangement links TRBV6-5 to TRBJ2-7; the match to TRBD2 covers 12 bases. V gave up 5 bases and J gave up 2 bases; unmatched junction bases: 4. The CDR3 has 15 residues. CDR1 is MNHEY and CDR2 is SVGAGI in the germline V gene. In nucleotides, the CDR3 is TGTGCCAGCAGTAGGAGGACTAGCGGGACCTACGAGCAGTACTTC. Its protein is CASSRRTSGTYEQYF.

The table lists this clone with a count of one. The CDR3 here is CASSLVFPGSGGAGNTQYF. As DNA, the CDR3 is TGTGCCAGCAGCTTGGTGTTCCCCGGGAGCGGGGGGGCAGGGAATACGCAGTATTTT. The rearrangement links TRBV5-4 to TRBJ2-3; 10 bases align to TRBD2. This CDR3 region has 19 residues. V was clipped by 0 bases and J by 7 bases; unmatched bases: 17. Germline CDR1 SGHNT, CDR2 YYREEE (reference sequence).

The chain uses TRBV28 and TRBJ2-5; 8 bases map to TRBD2. Looked up from germline, CDR1 is MDHEN and CDR2 is SYDVKM. The V gene end was trimmed by 7 bases and the J gene end by 5 bases; junction bases not matched to a gene: 9. This CDR3 region has 14 residues. The CDR3 DNA is TGTGCCAGCACCGCCGGGAGGGCCCCGGAGACCCAGTACTTC. Encoded protein: CASTAGRAPETQYF.

The rearrangement joins TRBV28 to TRBJ1-6; 7 nucleotides agree with TRBD1. Looked up from germline, CDR1 is MDHEN and CDR2 is SYDVKM. The junction had 14 bases not matched to a gene; V was cut back by 8 bases and J by 10 bases. The CDR3 length is 15 residues. DNA of the CDR3: TGTGCCAGCGTAGTTGGGCAGGGGGTAGGCTCACCCCTCCACTTT. It is translated as CASVVGQGVGSPLHF.

This sequence joins TRBV6-6 and TRBJ1-5, with a weak D call TRBD1 (5 bases). Trimming removed 8 bases at V and 6 bases at J, with 23 bases between. The germline gives CDR1 MNHNY, CDR2 SVGAGI (reference sequence). The CDR3 extends over 16 amino acids. DNA of the CDR3: TGTGCCAGCCAAGGTGGGGGGGTTGGGCGCGCTCAGCCCCAGCATTTT. Residues: CASQGGGVGRAQPQHF.

The V gene is TRBV7-9, the J gene TRBJ2-3; TRBD2 matches 13 bases. With V trimmed by 2 bases and J by 2 bases, 1 base remained unmatched. The CDR3 runs to 16 residues. In germline, CDR1 is SEHNR, CDR2 FQNEAQ (reference sequence). The CDR3 sequence: CASSLTSGRATDTQYF. The DNA for the CDR3 is TGTGCCAGCAGCTTAACTAGCGGGAGGGCCACAGATACGCAGTATTTT.